This T cell receptor beta chain stems from a study of technical replicates of blood from a handful of donors. Profiling relied on immunoSEQ multiplex PCR, and the TCRdb table lists in-frame clones only, not all of them. Among 55,000 to 75,000 clones listed, just under 95% were seen once. The V and J ends lost 0 bases and 5 bases, in that order; junction bases with no gene match: 5. This CDR3 region has 15 residues. Germline V gene sequence: CDR1 SGHNT, CDR2 YYREEE (reference sequence). The genes are TRBV5-4 and TRBJ2-1; 7 bases fit TRBD2. The source is a human donor in good health. Sequenced material: T cells isolated from PBMCs. The chain's CDR3 is CASSLAGRADNEQFF. The CDR3 DNA sequence: TGTGCCAGCAGCTTGGCGGGGAGGGCCGACAATGAGCAGTTCTTC.